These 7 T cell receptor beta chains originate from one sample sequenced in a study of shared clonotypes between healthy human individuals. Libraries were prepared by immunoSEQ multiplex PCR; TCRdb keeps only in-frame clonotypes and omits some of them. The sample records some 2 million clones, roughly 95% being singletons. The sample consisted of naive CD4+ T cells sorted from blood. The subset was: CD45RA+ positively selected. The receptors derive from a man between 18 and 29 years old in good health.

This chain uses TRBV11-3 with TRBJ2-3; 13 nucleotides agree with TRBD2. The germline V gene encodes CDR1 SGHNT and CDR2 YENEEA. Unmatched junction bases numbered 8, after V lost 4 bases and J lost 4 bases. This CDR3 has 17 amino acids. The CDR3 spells CASSSGLAGAPADTQYF. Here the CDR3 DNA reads TGTGCCAGCAGCTCCGGACTAGCGGGGGCCCCAGCAGATACGCAGTATTTT.

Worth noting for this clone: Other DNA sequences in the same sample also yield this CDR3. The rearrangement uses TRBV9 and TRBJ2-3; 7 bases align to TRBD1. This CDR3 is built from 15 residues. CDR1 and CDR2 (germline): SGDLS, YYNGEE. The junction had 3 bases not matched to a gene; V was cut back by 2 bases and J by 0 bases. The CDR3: CASSVGTASTDTQYF. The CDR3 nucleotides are TGTGCCAGCAGCGTTGGGACAGCAAGCACAGATACGCAGTATTTT.

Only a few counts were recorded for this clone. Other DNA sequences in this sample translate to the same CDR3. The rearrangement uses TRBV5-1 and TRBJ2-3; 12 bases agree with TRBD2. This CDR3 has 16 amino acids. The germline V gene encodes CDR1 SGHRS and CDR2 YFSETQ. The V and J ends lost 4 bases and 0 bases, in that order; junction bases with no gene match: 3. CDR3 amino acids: CASSLGTSGSTDTQYF. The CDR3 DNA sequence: TGCGCCAGCAGCCTAGGGACTAGCGGGAGCACAGATACGCAGTATTTT. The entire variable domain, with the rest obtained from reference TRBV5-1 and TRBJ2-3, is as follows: KAGVTQTPRYLIKTRGQQVTLSCSPISGHRSVSWYQQTPGQGLQFLFEYFSETQRNKGNFPGRFSGRQFSNSRSEMNVSTLELGDSALYLCASSLGTSGSTDTQYFGPGTRLTVL.

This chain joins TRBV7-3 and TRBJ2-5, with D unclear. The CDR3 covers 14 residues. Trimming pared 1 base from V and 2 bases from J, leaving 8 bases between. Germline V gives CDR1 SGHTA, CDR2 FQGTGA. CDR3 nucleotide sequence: TGTGCCAGCAGCTTAAGAGGCAGGCAAGAGACCCAGTACTTC. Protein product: CASSLRGRQETQYF.

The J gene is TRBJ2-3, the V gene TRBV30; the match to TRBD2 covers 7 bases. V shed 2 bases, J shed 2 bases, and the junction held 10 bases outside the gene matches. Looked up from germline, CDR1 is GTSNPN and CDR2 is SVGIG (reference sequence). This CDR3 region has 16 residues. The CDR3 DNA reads TGTGCCTGGAGTATTTCGACTAGCAGATTCACAGATACGCAGTATTTT. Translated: CAWSISTSRFTDTQYF.

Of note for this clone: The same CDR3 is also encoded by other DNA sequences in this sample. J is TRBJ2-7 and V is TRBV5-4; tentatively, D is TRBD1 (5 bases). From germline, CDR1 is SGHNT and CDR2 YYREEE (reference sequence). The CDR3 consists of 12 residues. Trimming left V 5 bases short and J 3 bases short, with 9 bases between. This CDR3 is CASSTDSYEQYF. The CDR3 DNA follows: TGTGCCAGCAGTACTGACAGCTACGAGCAGTACTTC.

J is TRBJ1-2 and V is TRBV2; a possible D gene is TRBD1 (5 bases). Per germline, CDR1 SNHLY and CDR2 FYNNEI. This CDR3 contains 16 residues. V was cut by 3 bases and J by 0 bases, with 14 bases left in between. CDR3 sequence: CASSDGAADPNYGYTF. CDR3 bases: TGTGCCAGCAGTGACGGGGCAGCCGATCCTAACTATGGCTACACCTTC.